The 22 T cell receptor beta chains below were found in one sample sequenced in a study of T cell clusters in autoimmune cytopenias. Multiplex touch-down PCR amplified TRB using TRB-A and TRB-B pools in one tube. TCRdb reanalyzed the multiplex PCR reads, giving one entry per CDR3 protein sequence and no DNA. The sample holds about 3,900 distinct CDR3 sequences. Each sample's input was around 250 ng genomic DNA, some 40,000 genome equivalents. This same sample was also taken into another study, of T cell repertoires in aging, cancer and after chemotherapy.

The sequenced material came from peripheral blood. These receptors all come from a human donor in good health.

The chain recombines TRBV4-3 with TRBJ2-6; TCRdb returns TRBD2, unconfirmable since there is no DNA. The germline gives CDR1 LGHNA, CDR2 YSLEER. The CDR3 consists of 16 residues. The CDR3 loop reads CASSQGERAGANVLTF.

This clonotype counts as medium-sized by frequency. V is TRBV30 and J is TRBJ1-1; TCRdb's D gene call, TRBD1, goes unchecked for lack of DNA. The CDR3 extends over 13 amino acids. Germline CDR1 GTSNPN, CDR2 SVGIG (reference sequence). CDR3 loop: CAWSVRGDTEAFF.

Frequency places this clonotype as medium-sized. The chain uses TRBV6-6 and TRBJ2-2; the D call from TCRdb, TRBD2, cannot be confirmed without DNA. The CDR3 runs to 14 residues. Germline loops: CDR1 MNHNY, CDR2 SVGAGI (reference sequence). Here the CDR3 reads CASNGGANTGELFF.

The CDR3 region is CATSDGGTDTQYF. The V gene is TRBV24-1, the J gene TRBJ2-3. The CDR3 loop spans 13 amino acids. The germline V gene encodes CDR1 KGHDR and CDR2 SFDVKD.

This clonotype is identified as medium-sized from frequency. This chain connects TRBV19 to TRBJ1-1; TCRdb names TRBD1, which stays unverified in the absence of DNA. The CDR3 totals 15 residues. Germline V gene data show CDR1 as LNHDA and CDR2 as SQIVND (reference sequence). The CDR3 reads CASSIQSGGRHEAFF.

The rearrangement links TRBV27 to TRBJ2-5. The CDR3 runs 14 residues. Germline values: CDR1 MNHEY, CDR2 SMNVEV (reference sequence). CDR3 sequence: CASSLRGSQETQYF.

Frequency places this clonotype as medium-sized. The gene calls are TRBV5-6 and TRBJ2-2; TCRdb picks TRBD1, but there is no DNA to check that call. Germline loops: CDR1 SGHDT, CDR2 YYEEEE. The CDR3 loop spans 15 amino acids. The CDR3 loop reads CASSLGVRLGGELFF.

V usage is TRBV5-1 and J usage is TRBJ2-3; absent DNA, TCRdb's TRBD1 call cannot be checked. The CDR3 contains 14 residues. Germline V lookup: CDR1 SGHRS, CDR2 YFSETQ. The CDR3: CASRKQGATDTQYF.

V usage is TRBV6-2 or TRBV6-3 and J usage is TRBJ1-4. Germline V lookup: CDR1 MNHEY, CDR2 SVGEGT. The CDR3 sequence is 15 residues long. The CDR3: CASSSRVGNNEKLFF.

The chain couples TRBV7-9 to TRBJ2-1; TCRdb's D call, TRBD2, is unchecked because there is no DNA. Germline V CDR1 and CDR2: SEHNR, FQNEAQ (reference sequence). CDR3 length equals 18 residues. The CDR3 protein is CASSFLASGGAGFDEQFF.

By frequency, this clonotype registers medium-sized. CDR3 region: CASSSNLGVRETQYF. The rearrangement uses TRBV7-9 and TRBJ2-5; the TCRdb call, TRBD1, lacks DNA for checking. The germline gives CDR1 SEHNR, CDR2 FQNEAQ (reference sequence). The CDR3 runs 15 residues.

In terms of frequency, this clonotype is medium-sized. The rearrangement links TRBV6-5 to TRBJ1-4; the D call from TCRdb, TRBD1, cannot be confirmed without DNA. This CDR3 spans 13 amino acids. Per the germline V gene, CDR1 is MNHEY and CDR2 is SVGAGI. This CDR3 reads CASSTRAGGKLFF.

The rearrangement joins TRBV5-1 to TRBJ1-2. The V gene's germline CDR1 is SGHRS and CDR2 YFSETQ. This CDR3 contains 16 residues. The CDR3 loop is CASSLGTNRGIYGYTF. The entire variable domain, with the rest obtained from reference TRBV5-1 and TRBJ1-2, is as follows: KAGVTQTPRYLIKTRGQQVTLSCSPISGHRSVSWYQQTPGQGLQFLFEYFSETQRNKGNFPGRFSGRQFSNSRSEMNVSTLELGDSALYLCASSLGTNRGIYGYTFGSGTRLTVV.

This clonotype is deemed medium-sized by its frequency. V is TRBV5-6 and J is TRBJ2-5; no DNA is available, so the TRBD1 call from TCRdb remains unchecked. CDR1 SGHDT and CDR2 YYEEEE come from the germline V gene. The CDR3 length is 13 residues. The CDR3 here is CASSLAGGETQYF.

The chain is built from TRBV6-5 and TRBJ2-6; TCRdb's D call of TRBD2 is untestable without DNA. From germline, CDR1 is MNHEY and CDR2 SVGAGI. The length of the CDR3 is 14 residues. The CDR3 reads CASRPAGGANVLTF.

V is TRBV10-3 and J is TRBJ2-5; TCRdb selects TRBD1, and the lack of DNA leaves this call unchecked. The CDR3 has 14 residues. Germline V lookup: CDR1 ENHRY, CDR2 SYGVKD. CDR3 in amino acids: CATASGQPKETQYF.

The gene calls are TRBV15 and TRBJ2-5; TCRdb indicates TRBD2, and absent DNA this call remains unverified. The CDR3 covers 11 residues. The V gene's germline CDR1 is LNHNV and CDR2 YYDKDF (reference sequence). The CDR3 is CATTSEETQYF.

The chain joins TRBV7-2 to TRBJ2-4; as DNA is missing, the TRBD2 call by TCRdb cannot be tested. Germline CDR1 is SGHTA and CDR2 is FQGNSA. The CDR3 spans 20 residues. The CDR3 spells CASSRAPYSGRAGAKNIQYF.

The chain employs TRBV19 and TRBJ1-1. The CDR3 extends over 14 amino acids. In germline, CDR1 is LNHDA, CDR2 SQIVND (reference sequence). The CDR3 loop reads CASSIGDGGTEAFF. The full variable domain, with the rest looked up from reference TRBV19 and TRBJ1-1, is DGGITQSPKYLFRKEGQNVTLSCEQNLNHDAMYWYRQDPGQGLRLIYYSQIVNDFQKGDIAEGYSVSREKKESFPLTVTSAQKNPTAFYLCASSIGDGGTEAFFGQGTRLTVV.

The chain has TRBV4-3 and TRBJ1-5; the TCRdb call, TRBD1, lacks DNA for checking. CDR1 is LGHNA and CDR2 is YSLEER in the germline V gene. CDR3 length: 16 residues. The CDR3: CASSQDGAGGSQPQHF.

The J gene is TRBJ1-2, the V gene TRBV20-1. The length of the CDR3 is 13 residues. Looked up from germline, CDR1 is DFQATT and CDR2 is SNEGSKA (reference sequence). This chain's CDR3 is CSALRGGGYGYTF.

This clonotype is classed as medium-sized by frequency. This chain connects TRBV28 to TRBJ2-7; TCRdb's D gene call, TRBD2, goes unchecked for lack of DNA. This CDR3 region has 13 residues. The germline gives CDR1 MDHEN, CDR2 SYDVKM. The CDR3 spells CASTRGYRYEQYF.